The next 24 T cell receptor beta chains were all read from a single sample in a study of T cells in Graves' hyperthyroidism and ophthalmopathy. RNA transcripts yielded amplified TCR beta CDR3 regions. Researchers ran a first-round RT-PCR on the TCR CDR3 using the HTBI primer set. A single record per CDR3 protein comes from TCRdb applying MiXCR to the multiplex PCR reads. The profile shows 550,000 to 800,000 distinct CDR3 sequences, about a sixth of them singletons. Sequencing used blood. All receptors derive from a man in his late teens or twenties with Graves' hyperthyroidism.

This clonotype turned up a few times. V usage is TRBV29-1 and J usage is TRBJ1-1, with a tentative D call TRBD1 (6 bases). The germline V gene has CDR1 SQVTM and CDR2 ANQGSEA. V shed 6 bases and J shed 1 base, with 15 bases lying between them. The CDR3 spans 14 residues. The chain's CDR3 is CSVKTGRGNTEAFF. The CDR3 DNA reads as TGCAGCGTGAAAACAGGGCGCGGGAACACTGAAGCTTTCTTT.

This clonotype was counted between two and nine times. The chain uses TRBV29-1 and TRBJ2-3; a possible D gene is TRBD2 (5 bases). The CDR3 has 16 amino acids. Per the germline V gene, CDR1 is SQVTM and CDR2 is ANQGSEA. Trimming removed 2 bases at V and 3 bases at J, with 18 bases between. The DNA of the CDR3 is TGCAGCGTTGAATCCCTCGAAGGGAGTTTTACAGATACGCAGTATTTT. Its translation: CSVESLEGSFTDTQYF.

This clonotype has a count of ten or more. The chain employs TRBV7-8 and TRBJ2-3; 10 bases are a match to TRBD2. With V trimmed by 6 bases and J by 5 bases, 8 bases remained unmatched. Germline V gives CDR1 SGHVS, CDR2 FQNEAQ. There are 15 residues in the CDR3. The CDR3 is CASRFGLAVQDTQYF. In DNA form, the CDR3 reads TGTGCCAGCAGATTCGGACTAGCGGTTCAAGATACGCAGTATTTT.

The gene calls are TRBV6-2 or TRBV6-3 and TRBJ2-5, with D maybe TRBD1 (5 bases). Germline CDR1 is MNHEY and CDR2 is SVGEGT. The CDR3 runs 15 residues. V was pared by 2 bases and J by 4 bases, with 14 bases between. For the CDR3, the DNA is TGTGCCAGCAGTTACGTTGCAGGGTTGGGAGAGACCCAGTACTTC. Protein product: CASSYVAGLGETQYF.

V and J are TRBV2 and TRBJ2-5, with D perhaps matching TRBD2 (5 bases). Germline V gene sequence: CDR1 SNHLY, CDR2 FYNNEI. The length of the CDR3 is 12 residues. V was shortened by 6 bases and J by 5 bases, with 10 bases between the two germline ends. CDR3 nucleotide sequence: TGTGCCAGCAGCGCGGGTCGGGAGACCCAGTACTTC. Protein product: CASSAGRETQYF.

This clonotype turned up a few times. This chain connects TRBV15 to TRBJ1-2, with D perhaps matching TRBD1 (6 bases). This CDR3 has 14 amino acids. The germline V gene encodes CDR1 LNHNV and CDR2 YYDKDF (reference sequence). Trimming took off 5 bases at V and 4 bases at J, with 14 bases between the two ends. CDR3 residues: CATSSRTDSYGYTF. CDR3 bases: TGTGCCACCAGCTCCCGGACAGATTCCTATGGCTACACCTTC.

This clonotype was counted ten times or more. V gene TRBV6-1 combines with J gene TRBJ2-5; the D is unclear. The CDR3 length is 15 residues. From germline, CDR1 is MNHNS and CDR2 SASEGT. V was clipped by 3 bases and J by 4 bases, with 15 bases between them. The DNA for the CDR3 is TGTGCCAGCAGTGATGGCAGCTTTTTTCGAGAGACCCAGTACTTC. It encodes CASSDGSFFRETQYF.

The table lists this clonotype with many counts. The J gene is TRBJ2-7, the V gene TRBV6-2 or TRBV6-3, with a weak D call TRBD2 (6 bases). CDR1 and CDR2 from the germline V gene are MNHEY and SVGEGT. Trimming took 5 bases from V and 0 from J, leaving 17 bases between them. The CDR3 is 16 amino acids. The CDR3 sequence is CASSPPGWDSSYEQYF. CDR3 sequence (DNA): TGTGCCAGCAGTCCCCCTGGGTGGGACTCCTCCTACGAGCAGTACTTC.

This clonotype was observed a few times. The V gene is TRBV19, the J gene TRBJ2-1; D could derive from TRBD1 or TRBD2 (5 bases each). V shed 8 bases and J shed 8 bases, with 19 bases lying between them. Germline V gives CDR1 LNHDA, CDR2 SQIVND (reference sequence). CDR3 length: 14 residues. CDR3 coding DNA: TGTGCCAGTCAAGTAAAGGGGAGCTTGTATGAGCAGTTCTTC. Translating gives CASQVKGSLYEQFF. Supplemented by reference TRBV19 and TRBJ2-1, the full variable domain reads DGGITQSPKYLFRKEGQNVTLSCEQNLNHDAMYWYRQDPGQGLRLIYYSQIVNDFQKGDIAEGYSVSREKKESFPLTVTSAQKNPTAFYLCASQVKGSLYEQFFGPGTRLTVL.

This clonotype has only a few counts. The chain uses TRBV20-1 and TRBJ1-5, with no clear D. V dropped 3 bases and J dropped 2 bases, with 8 bases sitting between them. Germline V gene sequence: CDR1 DFQATT, CDR2 SNEGSKA (reference sequence). This CDR3 contains 13 residues. The CDR3 nucleotides are TGCAGTGCTAGTAAGGGCGGCAATCAGCCCCAGCATTTT. It encodes CSASKGGNQPQHF.

Note on this clonotype: A much more abundant neighbour one base away suggests this may be a read error. The chain employs TRBV7-3 and TRBJ2-3; 14 nucleotides line up with TRBD2. The J segment lost 1 base and the V segment lost 4 bases, leaving 4 bases of the junction unmatched. CDR1 is SGHTA and CDR2 is FQGTGA in the germline V gene. This CDR3 spans 17 amino acids. CDR3 in DNA: TGTGCCAGCAGCTCGGGACTAGCGGGAGCAGGCACAGATACGCAGTATTTT. It codes for CASSSGLAGAGTDTQYF.

Only a few counts were recorded for this clonotype. V usage is TRBV27 and J usage is TRBJ1-2; TRBD1 matches 8 bases. The CDR3 has 13 residues. V trimming: 8 bases; J trimming: 4 bases; junction bases outside the gene matches: 6. Germline assignment: CDR1 MNHEY and CDR2 SMNVEV (reference sequence). The CDR3 here is CASARQGTYGYTF. CDR3 sequence (DNA): TGTGCCAGCGCCCGACAGGGGACCTATGGCTACACCTTC.

This clonotype came up a few times. The V gene is TRBV6-1, the J gene TRBJ2-7; D is possibly TRBD2 (7 bases). The CDR3 contains 16 residues. V lost 6 bases and J 1 base, leaving 19 bases between the germline ends. CDR1 is MNHNS and CDR2 is SASEGT in the germline V gene. This CDR3 is CASSPRGGTLSYEQYF. DNA of the CDR3: TGTGCCAGCAGCCCCAGGGGAGGGACCCTTTCCTACGAGCAGTACTTC.

This clonotype was counted many times. The chain links TRBV19 to TRBJ2-7; D might be TRBD1 or TRBD2, each matching 5 bases. This CDR3 contains 15 residues. Germline CDR1 is LNHDA and CDR2 is SQIVND (reference sequence). V dropped 6 bases and J dropped 0 bases, with 15 bases sitting between them. The CDR3 DNA is TGTGCCAGTAGCCAGACCGGGACGGTCTCCTACGAGCAGTACTTC. This sequence encodes CASSQTGTVSYEQYF.

In this sample, this clonotype turned up many times. The V gene is TRBV24-1, the J gene TRBJ1-5; D not certain. Trimming removed 0 bases at V and 7 bases at J, with 6 bases between. Germline assignment: CDR1 KGHDR and CDR2 SFDVKD. The CDR3 has 13 amino acids. CDR3 residues: CATSDLGGQPQHF. CDR3 DNA sequence: TGTGCCACCAGTGATTTGGGCGGGCAGCCCCAGCATTTT.

At least ten counts were recorded for this clonotype. The chain carries TRBV27 and TRBJ2-7; D may be TRBD1 or TRBD2 (5 bases each). Germline CDR1 is MNHEY and CDR2 is SMNVEV (reference sequence). The CDR3 spans 15 residues. V was cut by 6 bases and J by 2 bases, with 17 bases left in between. In DNA, the CDR3 is TGTGCCAGCAGGGGGCTTGGGAGCGGAGCCTACGAGCAGTACTTC. It is translated as CASRGLGSGAYEQYF.

This sequence joins TRBV5-1 and TRBJ2-7, with a weak D call TRBD1 (5 bases). The CDR3 has 15 residues. Between the trimmed V and J ends, which lost 4 bases and 0 bases, there was a span of 14 bases. Germline loops: CDR1 SGHRS, CDR2 YFSETQ. The CDR3 DNA is TGCGCCAGCAGCCGTTTGAGTCAGGGCTCCTACGAGCAGTACTTC. Encoded protein: CASSRLSQGSYEQYF.

This clonotype came up many times. The J gene is TRBJ1-1, the V gene TRBV15; D ambiguous. V was trimmed by 0 bases and J by 1 base, leaving 6 bases between them. CDR3 size: 14 residues. Germline CDR1 LNHNV, CDR2 YYDKDF (reference sequence). CDR3 nucleotide sequence: TGTGCCACCAGCAGAGATCCGAAGAACACTGAAGCTTTCTTT. This sequence encodes CATSRDPKNTEAFF.

V gene TRBV29-1 combines with J gene TRBJ2-1; 8 bases are a match to TRBD2. Trimming took 3 bases from V and 5 from J; bases not matched to a gene: 6. CDR1 and CDR2 from the germline V gene are SQVTM and ANQGSEA. The CDR3 is made up of 14 amino acids. CDR3 bases: TGCAGCGTTGATATCGGGAGGGCCCACAATGAGCAGTTCTTC. It encodes CSVDIGRAHNEQFF.

The chain uses TRBV5-1 and TRBJ2-2; D might be TRBD2 (5 bases). This CDR3 region has 15 residues. The germline V gene has CDR1 SGHRS and CDR2 YFSETQ. Trimming removed 8 bases from V and 5 bases from J, with 19 bases in between. CDR3 nucleotide sequence: TGCGCCAGGAATGGACTCCAGAGAGGAACCGGGGAGCTGTTTTTT. Residues: CARNGLQRGTGELFF.

This clonotype was counted only a few times. The chain has TRBV6-1 and TRBJ2-5; D might be TRBD1 (6 bases). Germline loops: CDR1 MNHNS, CDR2 SASEGT. The length of the CDR3 is 14 residues. Between the trimmed V and J ends, which lost 5 bases and 5 bases, there was a span of 15 bases. The CDR3 protein is CASSPSQGRETQYF. CDR3 nucleotides: TGTGCCAGCAGTCCCTCTCAGGGGCGGGAGACCCAGTACTTC.

The V call is TRBV20-1, the J call TRBJ2-7, with TRBD2 as a possible D gene (6 bases). CDR3 size: 13 residues. Germline V gene lookup returns CDR1 DFQATT and CDR2 SNEGSKA (reference sequence). Trimming removed 3 bases at V and 3 bases at J, with 12 bases between. CDR3 sequence (DNA): TGCAGTGCTAGCGCGGGAAAAAGCTACGAGCAGTACTTC. It codes for CSASAGKSYEQYF.

Many counts were recorded for this clonotype. V and J are TRBV29-1 and TRBJ1-1; no definite D call. The V and J ends lost 0 bases and 4 bases respectively, with 9 bases between them. Looked up from germline, CDR1 is SQVTM and CDR2 is ANQGSEA. The CDR3 spans 13 residues. CDR3 DNA sequence: TGCAGCGTTGAAGAACTAGTTGGCACTGAAGCTTTCTTT. The encoded protein is CSVEELVGTEAFF.

The J gene is TRBJ2-1, the V gene TRBV7-6; TRBD2 aligns across 16 bases. CDR3 length equals 16 residues. Trimming took 6 bases from V and 9 from J; bases not matched to a gene: 8. The germline CDR1 and CDR2 sequences are SGHVS and FNYEAQ. As DNA, the CDR3 is TGTGCCAGCAGACCGGGACTAGCGGGAGGGCTCAGTGAGCAGTTCTTC. Protein sequence: CASRPGLAGGLSEQFF.